This TCR beta chain was recovered during a study of blood T cell repertoires in COVID-19. As for the study in general: Collection of acute and convalescent COVID-19 samples took place in the United States, Italy and Spain. PBMCs, B-cell-depleted T cells, or T cells provided the cDNA or gDNA that made up the material.

Authors' analysis steps: Nucleated cell number was recorded as an estimate derived from reference gene primer amplification. TCRdb's copy holds only in-frame clones and misses some; the assay was immunoSEQ multiplex PCR. V and J calls and clone size are given by that table; D and trimming were obtained from the DNA. The data contain a few hundred thousand clones, 88% of them singletons. This CDR3 region has 17 residues. Looked up from germline, CDR1 is SGHDN and CDR2 is FVKESK. J gave up 0 bases and V 4 bases, and 6 bases lay outside the gene matches. Each participant's cohort was designated according to participant-reported clinical history.

The chain uses TRBV14 and TRBJ1-6, with TRBD1 identical over 7 bases. The receptor comes from a young woman who had recovered from COVID-19. The specimen was PBMCs or T cells enriched from blood (not recorded which). The CDR3 spells CASSLPNRGSYNSPLHF. CDR3 sequence (DNA): TGTGCCAGCAGCCTACCCAACAGGGGCTCCTATAATTCACCCCTCCACTTT.